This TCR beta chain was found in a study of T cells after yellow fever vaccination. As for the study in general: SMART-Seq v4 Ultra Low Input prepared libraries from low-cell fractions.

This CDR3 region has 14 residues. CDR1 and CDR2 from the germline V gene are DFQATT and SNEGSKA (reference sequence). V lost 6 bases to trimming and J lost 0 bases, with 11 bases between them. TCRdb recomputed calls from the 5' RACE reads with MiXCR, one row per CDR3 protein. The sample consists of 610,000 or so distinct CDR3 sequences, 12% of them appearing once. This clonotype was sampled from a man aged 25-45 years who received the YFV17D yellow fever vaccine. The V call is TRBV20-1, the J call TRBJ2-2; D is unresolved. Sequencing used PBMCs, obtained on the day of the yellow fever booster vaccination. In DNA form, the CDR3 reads TGCAGTGCCCCCCAACTGGCGAACACCGGGGAGCTGTTTTTT. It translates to CSAPQLANTGELFF.